The clone carrying this TCR beta chain appeared many times. Its antigen remains unknown. Of the isolated RNA, all was reverse transcribed, and so the sequenced material was expressed TCRB transcripts. Naive, central memory and regulatory T cell samples averaged about 3.57 million immunoSEQ reads each. Clones were sequenced by immunoSEQ multiplex PCR, and TCRdb holds only the in-frame ones, with some missing. Of 300,000 to 400,000 clones listed, around 9.6% were seen once; the top ten hold about 0.6%. CDR1 and CDR2 (germline): MDHEN, SYDVKM. The CDR3 is 14 amino acids. Trimming cost V 5 bases and J 1 base, with 10 bases left between them. This sample stems from a study of beta chain features in type 1 diabetes. General study points: Type 1 diabetes patients showed a moderate but significant shortening of TCRB CDR3s in all four CD4+ subsets.

This receptor was obtained from a man under 40 with type 1 diabetes. The chain employs TRBV28 and TRBJ2-3; tentatively, D is TRBD2 (5 bases). Sequencing used central memory CD4+ T cells from blood. The CDR3 protein is CASSTYSGTDTQYF. As DNA, the CDR3 is TGTGCCAGCAGTACTTATAGCGGCACAGATACGCAGTATTTT. Supplemented by reference TRBV28 and TRBJ2-3, the full variable domain reads DVKVTQSSRYLVKRTGEKVFLECVQDMDHENMFWYRQDPGLGLRLIYFSYDVKMKEKGDIPEGYSVSREKKERFSLILESASTNQTSMYLCASSTYSGTDTQYFGPGTRLTVL.